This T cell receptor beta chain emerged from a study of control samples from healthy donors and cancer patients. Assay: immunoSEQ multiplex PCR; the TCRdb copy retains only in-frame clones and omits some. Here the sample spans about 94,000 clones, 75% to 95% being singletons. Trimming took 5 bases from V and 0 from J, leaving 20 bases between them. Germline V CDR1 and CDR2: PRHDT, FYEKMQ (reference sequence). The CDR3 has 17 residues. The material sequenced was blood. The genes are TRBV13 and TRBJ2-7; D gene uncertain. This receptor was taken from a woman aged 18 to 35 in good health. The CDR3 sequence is CASSLQRAGPSSYEQYF. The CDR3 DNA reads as TGTGCCAGCAGCCTACAACGAGCCGGGCCGAGCTCCTACGAGCAGTACTTC.